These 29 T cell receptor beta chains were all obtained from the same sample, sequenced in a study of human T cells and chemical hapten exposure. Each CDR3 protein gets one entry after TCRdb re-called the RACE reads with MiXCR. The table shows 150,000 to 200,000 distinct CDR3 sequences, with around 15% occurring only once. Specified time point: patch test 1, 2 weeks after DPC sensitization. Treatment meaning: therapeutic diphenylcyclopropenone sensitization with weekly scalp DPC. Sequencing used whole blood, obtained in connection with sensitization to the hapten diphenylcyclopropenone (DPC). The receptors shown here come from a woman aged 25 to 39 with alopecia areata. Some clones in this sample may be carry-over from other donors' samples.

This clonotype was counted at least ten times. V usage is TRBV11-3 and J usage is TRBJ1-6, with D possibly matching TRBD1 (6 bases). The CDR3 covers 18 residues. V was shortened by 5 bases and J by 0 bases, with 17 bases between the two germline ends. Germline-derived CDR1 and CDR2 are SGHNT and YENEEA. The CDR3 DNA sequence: TGTGCCAGCAGCCTGGACCAAGGGGGTTCCTCCTATAATTCACCCCTCCACTTT. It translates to CASSLDQGGSSYNSPLHF.

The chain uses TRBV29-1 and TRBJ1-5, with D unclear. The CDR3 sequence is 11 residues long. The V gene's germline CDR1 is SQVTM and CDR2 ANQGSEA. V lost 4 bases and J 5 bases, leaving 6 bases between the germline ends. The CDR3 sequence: CSVGEYQPQHF. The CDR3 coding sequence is TGCAGCGTTGGAGAATATCAGCCCCAGCATTTT.

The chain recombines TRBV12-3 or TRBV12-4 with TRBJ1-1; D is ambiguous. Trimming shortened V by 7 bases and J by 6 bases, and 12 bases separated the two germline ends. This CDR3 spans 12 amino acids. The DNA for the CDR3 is TGTGCCAGCACCAATACCAGATCTGAAGCTTTCTTT. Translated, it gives CASTNTRSEAFF.

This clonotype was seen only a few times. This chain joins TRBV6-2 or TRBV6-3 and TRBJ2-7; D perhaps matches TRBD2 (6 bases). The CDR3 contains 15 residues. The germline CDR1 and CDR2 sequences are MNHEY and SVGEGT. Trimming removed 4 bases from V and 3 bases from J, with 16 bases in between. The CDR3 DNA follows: TGTGCCAGCAGTTCCGCGACTAGGCCCAACTACGAGCAGTACTTC. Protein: CASSSATRPNYEQYF.

The CDR3: CASSEGGTGLTPLHF. CDR3 sequence (DNA): TGTGCCAGCAGCGAAGGGGGGACAGGGCTGACACCCCTCCACTTT. The chain carries TRBV11-2 and TRBJ1-6, with 9 bases identical to TRBD1. Trimming at V came to 5 bases and at J to 11 bases, leaving 10 bases not matched to a gene. Germline values: CDR1 SGHAT, CDR2 FQNNGV. The CDR3 has 15 amino acids. Together with reference TRBV11-2 and TRBJ1-6, the CDR3 gives the full variable domain: EAGVAQSPRYKIIEKRQSVAFWCNPISGHATLYWYQQILGQGPKLLIQFQNNGVVDDSQLPKDRFSAERLKGVDSTLKIQPAKLEDSAVYLCASSEGGTGLTPLHFGNGTRLTVT.

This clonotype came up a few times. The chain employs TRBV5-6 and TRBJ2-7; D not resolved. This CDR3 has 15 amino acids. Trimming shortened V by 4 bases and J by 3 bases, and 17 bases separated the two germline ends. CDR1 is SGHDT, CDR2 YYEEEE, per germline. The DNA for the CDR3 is TGTGCCAGCAGCGCGAGGAAGATAAGGAGCTACGAGCAGTACTTC. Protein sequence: CASSARKIRSYEQYF.

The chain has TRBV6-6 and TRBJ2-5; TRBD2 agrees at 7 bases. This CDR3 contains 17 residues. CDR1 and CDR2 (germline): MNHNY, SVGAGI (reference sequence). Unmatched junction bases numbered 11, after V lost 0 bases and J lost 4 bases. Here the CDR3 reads CASSYSLAGPRGETQYF. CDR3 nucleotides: TGTGCCAGCAGTTACTCATTAGCGGGCCCACGGGGAGAGACCCAGTACTTC.

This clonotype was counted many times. CDR3 region: CSAVAATSYEQYF. The CDR3 DNA reads TGCAGTGCGGTAGCCGCTACCTCCTACGAGCAGTACTTC. This chain links TRBV20-1 with TRBJ2-7; D call uncertain. The CDR3 contains 13 residues. Germline CDR1 DFQATT, CDR2 SNEGSKA (reference sequence). Trimming shortened V by 6 bases and J by 0 bases, and 12 bases separated the two germline ends.

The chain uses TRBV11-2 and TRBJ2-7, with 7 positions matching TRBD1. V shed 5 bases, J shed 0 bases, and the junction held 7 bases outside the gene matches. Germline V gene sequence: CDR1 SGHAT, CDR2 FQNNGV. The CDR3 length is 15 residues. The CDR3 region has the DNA TGTGCCAGCAGCCAACCCGGGACAGTCTCCTACGAGCAGTACTTC. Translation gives CASSQPGTVSYEQYF.

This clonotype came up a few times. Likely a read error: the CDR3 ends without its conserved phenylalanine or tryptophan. The CDR3 region is CASRGQSMNTEAFS. The CDR3 DNA follows: TGTGCCAGCAGGGGACAGTCCATGAACACTGAAGCTTTCTCT. This chain uses TRBV12-3 or TRBV12-4 with TRBJ1-1, with 7 nucleotides matching TRBD1. The CDR3 totals 14 residues. V was pared by 6 bases and J by 0 bases, with 4 bases of the junction left unmatched.

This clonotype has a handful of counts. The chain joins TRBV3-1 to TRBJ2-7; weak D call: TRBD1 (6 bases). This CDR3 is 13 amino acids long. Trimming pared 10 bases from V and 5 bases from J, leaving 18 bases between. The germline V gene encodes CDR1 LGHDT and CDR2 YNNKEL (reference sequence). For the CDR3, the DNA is TGTGCCACCAGGCTGGGGGCTTCAAACGAGCAGTACTTC. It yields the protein CATRLGASNEQYF.

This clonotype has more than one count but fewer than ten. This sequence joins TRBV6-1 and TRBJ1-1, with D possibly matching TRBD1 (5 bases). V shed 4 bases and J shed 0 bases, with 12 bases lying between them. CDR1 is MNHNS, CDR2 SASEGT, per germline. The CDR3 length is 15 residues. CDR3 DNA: TGTGCCAGCAGTGGCTGGGGGTCCCTGAACACTGAAGCTTTCTTT. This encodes CASSGWGSLNTEAFF.

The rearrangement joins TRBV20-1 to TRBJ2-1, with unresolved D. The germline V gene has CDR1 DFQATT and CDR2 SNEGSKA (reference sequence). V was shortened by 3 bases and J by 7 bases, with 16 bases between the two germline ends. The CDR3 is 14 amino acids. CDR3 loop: CSARETPVRNEQFF. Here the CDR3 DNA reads TGCAGTGCTAGGGAAACCCCCGTCAGGAATGAGCAGTTCTTC.

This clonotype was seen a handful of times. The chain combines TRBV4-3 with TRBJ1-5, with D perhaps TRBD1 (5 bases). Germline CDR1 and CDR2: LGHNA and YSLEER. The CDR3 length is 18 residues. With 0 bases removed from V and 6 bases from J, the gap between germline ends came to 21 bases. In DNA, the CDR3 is TGCGCCAGCAGCCAAGATCGTAGTCGGGGCAACGAGGGTCAGCCCCAGCATTTT. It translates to CASSQDRSRGNEGQPQHF.

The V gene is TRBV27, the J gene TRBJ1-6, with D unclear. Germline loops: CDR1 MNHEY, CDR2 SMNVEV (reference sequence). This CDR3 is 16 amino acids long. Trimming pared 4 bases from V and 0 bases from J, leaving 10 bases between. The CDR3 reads CASSSASGSYNSPLHF. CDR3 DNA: TGTGCCAGCAGTTCCGCTTCGGGCTCCTATAATTCACCCCTCCACTTT.

The CDR3 loop reads CASSSQGSTETQYF. As DNA, the CDR3 is TGTGCCAGCAGCTCCCAGGGGAGCACAGAGACCCAGTACTTC. The chain joins TRBV5-4 to TRBJ2-5; possibly TRBD1 for D (6 bases). Trimming shortened V by 3 bases and J by 4 bases, and 13 bases separated the two germline ends. Germline V gene lookup returns CDR1 SGHNT and CDR2 YYREEE (reference sequence). The CDR3 length is 14 residues.

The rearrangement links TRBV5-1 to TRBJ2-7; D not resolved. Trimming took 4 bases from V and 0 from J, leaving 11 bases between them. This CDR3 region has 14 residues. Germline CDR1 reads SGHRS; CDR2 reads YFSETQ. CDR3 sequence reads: CASSLQAHSYEQYF. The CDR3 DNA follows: TGCGCCAGCAGCCTCCAAGCGCACTCCTACGAGCAGTACTTC. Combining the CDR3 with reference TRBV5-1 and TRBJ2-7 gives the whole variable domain KAGVTQTPRYLIKTRGQQVTLSCSPISGHRSVSWYQQTPGQGLQFLFEYFSETQRNKGNFPGRFSGRQFSNSRSEMNVSTLELGDSALYLCASSLQAHSYEQYFGPGTRLTVT.

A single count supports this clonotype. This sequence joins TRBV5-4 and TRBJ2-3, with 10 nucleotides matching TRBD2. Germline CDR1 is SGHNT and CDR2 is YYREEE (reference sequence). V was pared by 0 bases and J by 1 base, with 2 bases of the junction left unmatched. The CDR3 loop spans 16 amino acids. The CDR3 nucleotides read TGTGCCAGCAGCTTGGTGGGGACTAGCGGCACAGATACGCAGTATTTT. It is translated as CASSLVGTSGTDTQYF.

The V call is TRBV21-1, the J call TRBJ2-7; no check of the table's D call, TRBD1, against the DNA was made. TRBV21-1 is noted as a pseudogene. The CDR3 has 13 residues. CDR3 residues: CASTTGRRHEQYF. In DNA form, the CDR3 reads TGTGCCAGCACCACGGGGAGGCGCCACGAGCAGTACTTC.

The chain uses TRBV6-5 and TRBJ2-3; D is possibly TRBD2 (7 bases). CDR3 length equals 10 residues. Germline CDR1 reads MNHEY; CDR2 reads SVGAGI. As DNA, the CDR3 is TGTGAGAGGGGGGGGCGGCGGGAGTATTTT. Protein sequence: CERGGRREYF.

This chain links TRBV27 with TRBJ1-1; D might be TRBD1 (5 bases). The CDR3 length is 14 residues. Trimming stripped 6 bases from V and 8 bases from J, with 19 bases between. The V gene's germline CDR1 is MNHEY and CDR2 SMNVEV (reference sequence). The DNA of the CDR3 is TGTGCCAGCAGCCGATACTTTGACAGTCCCGAAGCTTTCTTT. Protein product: CASSRYFDSPEAFF.

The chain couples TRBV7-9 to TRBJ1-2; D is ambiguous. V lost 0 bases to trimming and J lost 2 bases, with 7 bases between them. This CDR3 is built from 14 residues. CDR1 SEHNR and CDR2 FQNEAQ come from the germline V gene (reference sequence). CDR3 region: CASSLANGNYGYTF. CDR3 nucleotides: TGTGCCAGCAGCTTAGCTAACGGGAACTATGGCTACACCTTC.

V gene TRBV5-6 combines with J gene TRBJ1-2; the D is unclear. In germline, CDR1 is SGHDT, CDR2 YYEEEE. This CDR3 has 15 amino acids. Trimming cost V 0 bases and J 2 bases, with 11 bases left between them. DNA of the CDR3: TGTGCCAGCAGCTTGGGCGTCCTAGGGAACTATGGCTACACCTTC. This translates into CASSLGVLGNYGYTF.

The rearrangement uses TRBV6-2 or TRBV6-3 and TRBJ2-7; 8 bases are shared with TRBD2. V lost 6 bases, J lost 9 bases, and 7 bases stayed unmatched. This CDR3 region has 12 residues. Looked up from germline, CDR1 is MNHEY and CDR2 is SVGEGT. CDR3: CASSPQLAAQYF. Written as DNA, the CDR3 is TGTGCCAGCAGCCCCCAACTAGCGGCGCAGTACTTC.

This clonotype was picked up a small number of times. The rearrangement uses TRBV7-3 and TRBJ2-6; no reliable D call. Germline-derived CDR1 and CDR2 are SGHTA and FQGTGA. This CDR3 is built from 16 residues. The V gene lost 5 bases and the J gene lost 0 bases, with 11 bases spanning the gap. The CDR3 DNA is TGTGCCAGCAGCCCGGATGTTTTCTCTGGGGCCAACGTCCTGACTTTC. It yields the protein CASSPDVFSGANVLTF.

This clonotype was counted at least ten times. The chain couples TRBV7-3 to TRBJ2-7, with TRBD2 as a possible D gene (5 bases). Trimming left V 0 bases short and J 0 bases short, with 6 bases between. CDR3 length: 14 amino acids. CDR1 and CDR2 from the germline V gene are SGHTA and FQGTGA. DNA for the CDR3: TGTGCCAGCAGCTTAACTAGCGCCTCCTACGAGCAGTACTTC. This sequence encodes CASSLTSASYEQYF.

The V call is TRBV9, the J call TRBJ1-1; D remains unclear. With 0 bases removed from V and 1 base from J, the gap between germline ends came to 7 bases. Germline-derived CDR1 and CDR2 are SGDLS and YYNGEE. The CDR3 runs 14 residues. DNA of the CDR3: TGTGCCAGCAGCGTAGCGTCTGGGAACACTGAAGCTTTCTTT. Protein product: CASSVASGNTEAFF.

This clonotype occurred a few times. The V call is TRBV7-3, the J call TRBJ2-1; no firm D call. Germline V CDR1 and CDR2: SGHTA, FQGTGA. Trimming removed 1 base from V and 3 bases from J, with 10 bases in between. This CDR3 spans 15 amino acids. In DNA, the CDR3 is TGTGCCAGCAGCTTAAATAGCCAGGACTACAATGAGCAGTTCTTC. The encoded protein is CASSLNSQDYNEQFF.

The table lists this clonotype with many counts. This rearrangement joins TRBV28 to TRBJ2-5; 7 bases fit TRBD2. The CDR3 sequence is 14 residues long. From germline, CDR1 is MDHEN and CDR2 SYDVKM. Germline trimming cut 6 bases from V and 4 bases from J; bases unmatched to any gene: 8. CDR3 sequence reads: CASSGGTLIETQYF. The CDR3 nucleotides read TGTGCCAGCAGCGGGGGGACTCTCATAGAGACCCAGTACTTC. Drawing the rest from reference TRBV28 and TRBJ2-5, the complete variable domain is DVKVTQSSRYLVKRTGEKVFLECVQDMDHENMFWYRQDPGLGLRLIYFSYDVKMKEKGDIPEGYSVSREKKERFSLILESASTNQTSMYLCASSGGTLIETQYFGPGTRLLVL.